These T cell receptor beta chains were read from a single sample in a study of T cell responses to AZD1222 COVID-19 vaccine. Measured with immunoSEQ multiplex PCR; TCRdb has only the in-frame clones, and not every one. This sample carries around 170,000 clones, 75% to 95% of them seen once, and the ten largest clones take more than 1.3%. The material sequenced was peripheral blood, taken on day 0 of AZD1222 vaccination. These receptors originate from an adult in good health. The CDR3 runs from the conserved cysteine through the conserved F or W. D genes are given only for firm matches. For some rows the clone size is stated as once, few or many, or as a class when expanded; others skip it.

>TRBV5-1|.|.|TRBJ2-2
TGCGCCAGCAGCCTCCGGGCCGCGCGGGGCAACACCGGGGAGCTGTTTTTT
CASSLRAARGNTGELFF
>TRBV20-1|TRBD2|.|TRBJ2-3
TGCAGTGCTAGTCTCTTAGCGGGGGGTCCGGTAGGCACAGATACGCAGTATTTT
CSASLLAGGPVGTDTQYF
>TRBV3-1/TRBV3-2|.|.|TRBJ2-7
TGTGCCAGCAGCCAAGTCAACGAGCAGTACTTC
CASSQVNEQYF
>TRBV6-5|TRBD1|.|TRBJ1-6
TGTGCCAGCAGTTACTCCCGGGACAGGGGGCCGTCCCTCCACTTT
CASSYSRDRGPSLHF
>TRBV20-1|TRBD2|.|TRBJ2-7
TGCAGTGCTAGTGGGACTAGCGGGGGGTTTAGCCGTACCTACGAGCAGTACTTC
CSASGTSGGFSRTYEQYF
>TRBV27|.|.|TRBJ1-1
TGTGCCAGCAGTTTATCCCCACACAGGGAGCTAGGCACTGAAGCTTTCTTT
CASSLSPHRELGTEAFF
>TRBV28|.|.|TRBJ1-1
TGTGCCAGCAGTCTTCAGGACACTGAAGCTTTCTTT
CASSLQDTEAFF
>TRBV19|TRBD1|.|TRBJ2-2
TGTGCCACCTTACAGGGGTTGGACACCGGGGAGCTGTTTTTT
CATLQGLDTGELFF
>TRBV11-2|.|.|TRBJ1-1
TGTGCCAGCAGCTCGTCGGGCGGGGGATCCCATGAAGCTTTCTTT
CASSSSGGGSHEAFF
>TRBV6-2/TRBV6-3|.|.|TRBJ2-5
TGTGCCAGCAGTCCCCCCCAGTTGGCCCAGTACTTC
CASSPPQLAQYF
>TRBV19|TRBD1|.|TRBJ2-7
TGTGCCAGTAGTCAAACAGGGGTCGAGCAGTACTTC
CASSQTGVEQYF
>TRBV6-4|.|once|TRBJ1-1
TGTGCCAGCAGTGCGGAGGGGGGAAACACTGAAGCTTTCTTT
CASSAEGGNTEAFF
>TRBV7-9|TRBD1|.|TRBJ1-2
TGTGCCAGCAGCCCCAACCGGGACAGGGGCCTCTATGGCTACACCTTC
CASSPNRDRGLYGYTF
>TRBV6-5|.|.|TRBJ1-2
TGTGCCAGCAGACCTTGGACAGCCTATGGCTACACCTTC
CASRPWTAYGYTF
>TRBV7-3|.|.|TRBJ2-5
TGTGCCAGCAGCCCGAACCCTGGGACCCAAGAGACCCAGTACTTC
CASSPNPGTQETQYF
>TRBV24-1|TRBD1|.|TRBJ1-1
TGTGCCACCAGTGACCCCGACAGGGTACGAGCTTTCTTT
CATSDPDRVRAFF
>TRBV28|.|.|TRBJ1-2
TGTGCCAGCAGTCCATTGAGAGGGCACTATGGCTACACCTTC
CASSPLRGHYGYTF
>TRBV28|.|.|TRBJ1-1
TGTGCCAGCAGTTTTTTACAGGGACGGACTGAAGCTTTCTTT
CASSFLQGRTEAFF
>TRBV28|TRBD2|.|TRBJ2-3
TGTGCCAGCAGTGATTCTCCCGGGGGGGAAGCAGATACGCAGTATTTT
CASSDSPGGEADTQYF
>TRBV5-6|TRBD1|.|TRBJ1-2
TGTGCCAGCAGCTCCGGGACAGGGGGCTATGGCTACACCTTC
CASSSGTGGYGYTF
>TRBV5-1|.|.|TRBJ1-1
TGCGCCAGCAGCCTCTCGGGCACTGAAGCTTTCTTT
CASSLSGTEAFF
>TRBV5-1|.|.|TRBJ1-4
TGCGCCAGCAGACAGCTTAATGAAAAACTGTTTTTT
CASRQLNEKLFF
>TRBV27|TRBD1|.|TRBJ2-7
TGTGCCAGCCGACGGGCAGGGGGCTACGAGCAGTACTTC
CASRRAGGYEQYF
>TRBV5-1|TRBD1|.|TRBJ1-2
TGCGCCAGCAGCAGGACAGGGGGAAACTATGGCTACACCTTC
CASSRTGGNYGYTF
>TRBV28|.|.|TRBJ1-1
TGTGCCAGCAGAAGACAGCACACTGAAGCTTTCTTT
CASRRQHTEAFF
>TRBV3-1/TRBV3-2|.|.|TRBJ2-7
TGTGCCAGCAGCCAAGCTTTATGGGCTTACGAGCAGTACTTC
CASSQALWAYEQYF
>TRBV7-9|.|.|TRBJ1-5
TGTGCCAGCAAACAGGGAAGTCAGCCCCAGCATTTT
CASKQGSQPQHF
>TRBV3-1/TRBV3-2|TRBD2|.|TRBJ2-5
TGTGCCAGCAGCCGCAGCTGGACTAGCGGGGGGAGAAGTGTAAAGACCCAGTACTTC
CASSRSWTSGGRSVKTQYF
>TRBV7-8|TRBD1|once|TRBJ1-1
TGTGCCAGCAGCTTGAGACAGGGTACGAACACTGAAGCTTTCTTT
CASSLRQGTNTEAFF
>TRBV27|.|once|TRBJ1-1
TGTGCCAGCAAGCAACACCGGAACACTGAAGCTTTCTTT
CASKQHRNTEAFF
>TRBV11-2|.|.|TRBJ2-4
TGTGCCAGCAGGGGGGGGCCCCTCAAAAACATTCAGTACTTC
CASRGGPLKNIQYF
>TRBV6-6|TRBD1|.|TRBJ1-6
TGTGCCAGCAGTTCACATACAGGGGGTTCACCCCTCCACTTT
CASSSHTGGSPLHF
>TRBV25-1|TRBD2|.|TRBJ2-1
TGTGCCAGCAGTGAGGGGAGGCGGGGGGGCTCCTACAATGAGCAGTTCTTC
CASSEGRRGGSYNEQFF
>TRBV3-1/TRBV3-2|.|.|TRBJ1-4
TGTGCCAGCAGCCAGGGCCCTAATGAAAAACTGTTTTTT
CASSQGPNEKLFF
>TRBV5-1|.|.|TRBJ1-4
TGCGCCAGCAGCCAAAGGACAACAACTAATGAAAAACTGTTTTTT
CASSQRTTTNEKLFF
>TRBV25-1|.|.|TRBJ1-5
TGTGCCAGCGGGTCGGGATTGGGCAATCAGCCCCAGCATTTT
CASGSGLGNQPQHF
>TRBV19|.|.|TRBJ2-3
TGTGCCAGTAGTAAACAGGGTCCGGGGACAGATACGCAGTATTTT
CASSKQGPGTDTQYF
>TRBV19|.|.|TRBJ1-5
TGTGCCAGTAGTACTAGTAGCAATCAGCCCCAGCATTTT
CASSTSSNQPQHF
>TRBV4-1|.|.|TRBJ1-1
TGCGCCAGCAGCCAAGATGGTTCCCCGCCGAACACTGAAGCTTTCTTT
CASSQDGSPPNTEAFF
>TRBV28|TRBD2|once|TRBJ2-2
TGTGCCAGCAGTAGTAGCGGGGCGACCACCGGGGAGCTGTTTTTT
CASSSSGATTGELFF
>TRBV9|TRBD1|.|TRBJ1-1
TGTGCCAGCAGCCCCATGGGGGGACAGAGAGCTTTCTTT
CASSPMGGQRAFF
>TRBV3-1/TRBV3-2|TRBD1|.|TRBJ1-2
TGTGCCAGCAGCCAAAGGACAGGGTCTAACTATGGCTACACCTTC
CASSQRTGSNYGYTF
>TRBV19|.|.|TRBJ2-7
TGTGCCAGTAGTATCGATGTTTCCAGGGGTGTCAACGAGCAGTACTTC
CASSIDVSRGVNEQYF
>TRBV10-2|.|.|TRBJ1-4
TGCGCCAGCAGTGCGGCGGGGGGCACTAATGAAAAACTGTTTTTT
CASSAAGGTNEKLFF
>TRBV28|.|.|TRBJ1-6
TGTGCCAGCAGTCCGGGACACTTTAATTCACCCCTCCACTTT
CASSPGHFNSPLHF
>TRBV19|TRBD1|once|TRBJ1-1
TGTGCCAGTAGAGTTTGGGGGGAGGGGGCGGACACTGAAGCTTTCTTT
CASRVWGEGADTEAFF
>TRBV19|TRBD1|.|TRBJ1-2
TGTGCCAGTAGTGTCTCGGGACAGGTGGGGTATGGCTACACCTTC
CASSVSGQVGYGYTF
>TRBV7-2|.|.|TRBJ2-1
TGTGCCAGCAGCTTAGGAACGGGGTGGAGCAATGAGCAGTTCTTC
CASSLGTGWSNEQFF
>TRBV5-1|TRBD1|.|TRBJ1-5
TGCGCCAGCAGCTTGGGAGACAGGGACAATCAGCCCCAGCATTTT
CASSLGDRDNQPQHF
>TRBV28|.|.|TRBJ1-2
TGTGCCAGCAGTTTTACTGCTGGAGGTGGCTACACCTTC
CASSFTAGGGYTF
>TRBV12-3/TRBV12-4|.|.|TRBJ1-1
TGTGCCAGCAGTTGGGGGGAAAACACTGAAGCTTTCTTT
CASSWGENTEAFF
>TRBV2|TRBD1|few|TRBJ1-1
TGTGCCAGCGGGGAGGACAGGGGAGTTGAAGCTTTCTTT
CASGEDRGVEAFF
>TRBV3-1/TRBV3-2|.|once|TRBJ2-2
TGTGCCAGCAGCCAAGAGGTGGGCACCGGGGAGCTGTTTTTT
CASSQEVGTGELFF
>TRBV5-1|.|.|TRBJ1-2
TGCGCCAGCAGCTTGGGACCGGGGCCGGGCTATGGCTACACCTTC
CASSLGPGPGYGYTF
>TRBV5-1|TRBD1|.|TRBJ1-1
TGCGCCAGCAGTTGGGACAGGGGCACTGAAGCTTTCTTT
CASSWDRGTEAFF
>TRBV6-1|.|.|TRBJ1-6
TGTGCCAGCAGTGAACAGGAGAGCTCCTATAATTCACCCCTCCACTTT
CASSEQESSYNSPLHF
>TRBV7-6|.|.|TRBJ2-3
TGTGCCAGCAGCTTAGCATTCCAGCGGGCGACAGATACGCAGTATTTT
CASSLAFQRATDTQYF